This entry is about one T cell receptor beta chain. Its antigen is unidentified. The data belong to a study of T cell repertoires in ileal Crohn's disease. Across the study: Postoperative therapy was given to about half: more than 10 thiopurines, 18 anti-TNF agents. Study-level points and caveats: Compared with non-smokers, active smokers at surgery showed more clonal expansions.

Described time point: neoterminal ileum biopsy at postoperative endoscopy, about 6 months after surgery. The table came from immunoSEQ multiplex PCR; TCRdb's copy has only in-frame clones and leaves some out. The data show some 10,000 clones, with about 80% seen just once and around an eighth held by the top ten. Deletions cut 6 bases from V and 2 bases from J, with 13 bases between. This CDR3 spans 14 amino acids. The V gene's germline CDR1 is SGHTA and CDR2 FQGNSA. The J gene is TRBJ2-5, the V gene TRBV7-2; a weak D match, TRBD2 (7 bases). The sequenced sample consisted of ileal tissue. This TCR was sampled from an adult with Crohn's disease. The CDR3 region is CASSHGGPQETQYF. The CDR3 bases are TGTGCCAGCAGTCACGGGGGGCCACAAGAGACCCAGTACTTC.